These 30 T cell receptor beta chains were sequenced from one sample in a study of T cells in Graves' hyperthyroidism and ophthalmopathy. TCR beta CDR3 regions were amplified from RNA transcripts. The HTBI set primed first-round TCR CDR3 RT-PCR. Using its own MiXCR run on the multiplex PCR reads, TCRdb lists one record per CDR3 protein. The sample contains under 400,000 distinct CDR3 sequences, about 13% of which appear only once. Sequencing was performed on blood. Every receptor here comes from a woman aged 18-29 years with Graves' hyperthyroidism.

The V and J genes are TRBV3-1 and TRBJ2-2; 7 bases line up with TRBD2. Germline lookup yields CDR1 LGHDT and CDR2 YNNKEL (reference sequence). The length of the CDR3 is 17 residues. The V gene end was trimmed by 0 bases and the J gene end by 5 bases; junction bases not matched to a gene: 9. The CDR3 protein is CASSQDWAGAWTGELFF. The CDR3 bases are TGTGCCAGCAGCCAAGATTGGGCGGGAGCTTGGACCGGGGAGCTGTTTTTT.

This clonotype was counted ten times or more. The chain joins TRBV15 to TRBJ2-7; no definite D call. V lost 0 bases, J lost 0 bases, and 6 bases lay in between. Germline CDR1 and CDR2: LNHNV and YYDKDF (reference sequence). The CDR3 is 14 residues long. CDR3: CATSRDWYSYEQYF. The DNA of the CDR3 is TGTGCCACCAGCAGAGACTGGTACTCCTACGAGCAGTACTTC.

This clonotype came up many times. The rearrangement joins TRBV2 to TRBJ2-3, with TRBD2 identical over 7 bases. With 8 bases clipped from V and 1 base from J, the junction kept 9 bases outside the gene matches. The V gene's germline CDR1 is SNHLY and CDR2 FYNNEI. This CDR3 has 15 residues. For the CDR3, the DNA is TGTGCCAGCGGGGGGGAGCCGTGGCGCACAGATACGCAGTATTTT. Protein sequence: CASGGEPWRTDTQYF.

This clonotype was seen at least ten times. CDR3 bases: TGTGCCAGCAGCTTAACAAACTTCGCCTCCTACAATGAGCAGTTCTTC. This sequence encodes CASSLTNFASYNEQFF. This chain uses TRBV7-8 with TRBJ2-1; D call uncertain. The germline V and J ends were trimmed by 2 bases and 0 bases, with 11 bases remaining between them. This CDR3 contains 16 residues. Looked up from germline, CDR1 is SGHVS and CDR2 is FQNEAQ.

This clonotype was detected many times. The chain is built from TRBV7-2 and TRBJ2-7; a weak D match, TRBD2 (6 bases). There are 14 residues in the CDR3. Per germline, CDR1 SGHTA and CDR2 FQGNSA. V gave up 7 bases and J gave up 1 base, with 14 bases separating them. CDR3 protein: CASTPGTESYEQYF. The CDR3 DNA reads TGTGCCAGCACCCCCGGGACTGAATCCTACGAGCAGTACTTC.

This clonotype was recorded at least ten times. CDR3 nucleotide sequence: TGTGCCAGCAGCTTGGAGATTGGAGGGGGACCCACTGAAGCTTTCTTT. Protein: CASSLEIGGGPTEAFF. J is TRBJ1-1 and V is TRBV5-6; D is perhaps TRBD1 (6 bases). Trimming removed 0 bases from V and 4 bases from J, with 16 bases in between. The CDR3 covers 16 residues. Per the germline V gene, CDR1 is SGHDT and CDR2 is YYEEEE.

The chain employs TRBV20-1 and TRBJ2-3, with 7 bases that match TRBD2. CDR1 is DFQATT, CDR2 SNEGSKA, per germline (reference sequence). The junction had 14 bases not matched to a gene; V was cut back by 5 bases and J by 3 bases. This CDR3 has 16 amino acids. The CDR3: CSAPNRLAQITDTQYF. The CDR3 coding sequence is TGCAGTGCTCCGAATCGACTAGCCCAAATTACAGATACGCAGTATTTT.

The chain combines TRBV6-2 or TRBV6-3 with TRBJ1-2, with D unresolved. V shed 5 bases and J shed 3 bases, with 16 bases lying between them. This CDR3 spans 15 amino acids. Germline V lookup: CDR1 MNHEY, CDR2 SVGEGT. In nucleotides, the CDR3 is TGTGCCAGCAGTCCGGTCGGTTTGAGGGACTATGGCTACACCTTC. Amino acid sequence: CASSPVGLRDYGYTF.

This clonotype was counted many times. The chain recombines TRBV20-1 with TRBJ2-1, with 16 bases identical to TRBD2. This CDR3 has 16 residues. After removal of 5 bases from V and 15 bases from J, the junction contained 16 bases not matched to a gene. Per germline, CDR1 DFQATT and CDR2 SNEGSKA (reference sequence). DNA of the CDR3: TGCAGTGCTCCTCATCCCGGGACTAGCGGGGGGGCGAGCAGGTTCTTC. Its translation: CSAPHPGTSGGASRFF.

This clonotype was observed a few times. CDR3 amino acids: CASSRDRQQPQHF. For the CDR3, the DNA is TGTGCCAGCAGCCGCGACAGGCAGCAGCCCCAGCATTTT. The chain is built from TRBV7-8 and TRBJ1-5; D perhaps matches TRBD1 (6 bases). CDR1 is SGHVS, CDR2 FQNEAQ, per germline. V was clipped by 5 bases and J by 7 bases, with 12 bases between them. The CDR3 runs to 13 residues.

This clonotype was picked up many times. The chain has TRBV29-1 and TRBJ1-1; D unresolved. This CDR3 is built from 12 residues. V was cut by 8 bases and J by 2 bases, with 12 bases left in between. Germline V CDR1 and CDR2: SQVTM, ANQGSEA. The DNA for the CDR3 is TGCAGCTTTACGGATGGCAACACTGAAGCTTTCTTT. Residues: CSFTDGNTEAFF.

This clonotype was seen a handful of times. The chain combines TRBV3-1 with TRBJ1-1; D is unclear. The CDR3 runs 12 residues. With 1 base removed from V and 11 bases from J, the gap between germline ends came to 11 bases. Germline assignment: CDR1 LGHDT and CDR2 YNNKEL (reference sequence). The DNA for the CDR3 is TGTGCCAGCAGCCAAGGGGGAACAGCGGCTTTCTTT. Its translation: CASSQGGTAAFF.

This clonotype came up many times. V is TRBV5-1 and J is TRBJ1-5, with 11 bases that match TRBD1. The ends lost 0 bases at V and 5 bases at J; junction bases unmatched: 1. The CDR3 spans 15 residues. Germline V gene data show CDR1 as SGHRS and CDR2 as YFSETQ. The CDR3 region has the DNA TGCGCCAGCAGCTTGGGGACAGGGGGCGATCAGCCCCAGCATTTT. This translates into CASSLGTGGDQPQHF.

This clonotype was seen many times. CDR3 bases: TGCAGTGCTAGTCCCCCAGCGGCTAGCACAGATACGCAGTATTTT. This codes for CSASPPAASTDTQYF. The chain joins TRBV20-1 to TRBJ2-3, with D perhaps TRBD2 (5 bases). Trimming left V 3 bases short and J 0 bases short, with 13 bases between. Germline lookup yields CDR1 DFQATT and CDR2 SNEGSKA (reference sequence). CDR3 size: 15 residues.

This clonotype occurred a few times. This sequence joins TRBV4-1 and TRBJ1-6; D is perhaps TRBD1 (6 bases). The CDR3 covers 18 residues. Germline V gives CDR1 MGHRA, CDR2 YSYEKL. The V end was cut by 0 bases, the J end by 7 bases, with 19 bases between. CDR3 protein: CASSQEGGAYATNSPLHF. For the CDR3, the DNA is TGCGCCAGCAGCCAAGAGGGGGGCGCATACGCGACGAATTCACCCCTCCACTTT.

This clonotype was detected ten times or more. The rearrangement links TRBV5-1 to TRBJ2-1, with D perhaps TRBD1 (5 bases). The CDR3 runs to 14 residues. Germline V CDR1 and CDR2: SGHRS, YFSETQ. Trimming removed 4 bases from V and 0 bases from J, with 8 bases in between. CDR3 loop: CASSVGVSYNEQFF. CDR3 nucleotide sequence: TGCGCCAGCAGCGTAGGGGTCTCCTACAATGAGCAGTTCTTC.

V and J are TRBV7-6 and TRBJ2-2, with a tentative D call TRBD2 (5 bases). The germline V gene encodes CDR1 SGHVS and CDR2 FNYEAQ. CDR3 length: 20 amino acids. The V gene lost 5 bases and the J gene lost 0 bases, with 25 bases spanning the gap. CDR3 in amino acids: CASSPIRVSGFIANTGELFF. The CDR3 DNA is TGTGCCAGCAGCCCCATACGTGTCTCGGGATTCATCGCGAACACCGGGGAGCTGTTTTTT.

In this sample, this clonotype turned up many times. The chain combines TRBV6-1 with TRBJ2-5, with a tentative D call TRBD2 (6 bases). Germline values: CDR1 MNHNS, CDR2 SASEGT. Trimming removed 5 bases at V and 1 base at J, with 11 bases between. The CDR3 spans 14 residues. CDR3 region: CASSSRRGQETQYF. CDR3 sequence (DNA): TGTGCCAGCAGTTCCCGGCGGGGCCAAGAGACCCAGTACTTC.

The sample holds a few counts of this clonotype. The chain recombines TRBV4-2 with TRBJ2-7; no firm D call. Trimming left V 6 bases short and J 2 bases short, with 14 bases between. Germline CDR1 and CDR2: LGHNA and YNFKEQ. This CDR3 contains 14 residues. Written as DNA, the CDR3 is TGTGCCAGCAGAGCCTCGGGCAGCACCTACGAGCAGTACTTC. Translation: CASRASGSTYEQYF.

The chain is built from TRBV7-9 and TRBJ1-6; D gene unclear. The germline V gene encodes CDR1 SEHNR and CDR2 FQNEAQ (reference sequence). Deletions cut 4 bases from V and 7 bases from J, with 14 bases between. The CDR3 totals 15 residues. The chain's CDR3 is CASSSLREKNSPLHF. The CDR3 region has the DNA TGTGCCAGCAGCTCCCTAAGAGAGAAAAATTCACCCCTCCACTTT. Full variable domain (missing parts from reference TRBV7-9 and TRBJ1-6): DTGVSQNPRHKITKRGQNVTFRCDPISEHNRLYWYRQTLGQGPEFLTYFQNEAQLEKSRLLSDRFSAERPKGSFSTLEIQRTEQGDSAMYLCASSSLREKNSPLHFGNGTRLTVT.

Many counts were recorded for this clonotype. The V and J genes are TRBV9 and TRBJ1-1, with D possibly TRBD1 on 5 matching bases. The CDR3 has 14 amino acids. V lost 4 bases and J lost 10, with 20 bases in between. Germline CDR1 reads SGDLS; CDR2 reads YYNGEE. For the CDR3, the DNA is TGTGCCAGCAGCCCAAGGGACGACCTCCCAGGAGCTTTCTTT. The encoded protein is CASSPRDDLPGAFF. The full variable domain, completed using reference TRBV9 and TRBJ1-1, is DSGVTQTPKHLITATGQRVTLRCSPRSGDLSVYWYQQSLDQGLQFLIQYYNGEERAKGNILERFSAQQFPDLHSELNLSSLELGDSALYFCASSPRDDLPGAFFGQGTRLTVV.

This clonotype has a count of ten or more. V and J are TRBV7-8 and TRBJ1-1; D might be TRBD1 (5 bases). V dropped 5 bases and J dropped 7 bases, with 14 bases sitting between them. This CDR3 has 13 residues. Germline loops: CDR1 SGHVS, CDR2 FQNEAQ. This chain's CDR3 is CASSVSRGREAFF. The CDR3 DNA reads as TGTGCCAGCAGCGTATCCCGGGGACGTGAAGCTTTCTTT.

Many counts were recorded for this clonotype. V is TRBV28 and J is TRBJ2-5, with unresolved D. Germline V gene sequence: CDR1 MDHEN, CDR2 SYDVKM. CDR3 length: 14 amino acids. The germline V and J ends were trimmed by 6 bases and 6 bases, with 17 bases remaining between them. Here the CDR3 reads CASSRTGDLQTQYF. CDR3 nucleotide sequence: TGTGCCAGCAGCAGGACCGGTGACTTACAGACCCAGTACTTC.

The table lists this clonotype with many counts. CDR3 sequence reads: CASSLFQGTASDTIYF. The CDR3 DNA is TGTGCCAGCAGTTTATTCCAGGGGACAGCTTCTGACACCATATATTTT. This chain connects TRBV28 to TRBJ1-3; TRBD1 matches at 7 bases. Germline CDR1 and CDR2: MDHEN and SYDVKM. The CDR3 totals 16 residues. Losses at the gene ends were 1 base for V and 8 bases for J; bases not matched to a gene: 11.

J is TRBJ1-4 and V is TRBV7-2; D is unclear. CDR1 and CDR2 from the germline V gene are SGHTA and FQGNSA. V lost 7 bases and J 0 bases, leaving 12 bases between the germline ends. The CDR3 totals 15 residues. The CDR3 sequence is CASKRRGATNEKLFF. In DNA, the CDR3 is TGTGCCAGCAAGAGGAGAGGCGCAACTAATGAAAAACTGTTTTTT.

At least ten counts were recorded for this clonotype. The rearrangement joins TRBV12-3 or TRBV12-4 to TRBJ1-5, with a possible D match to TRBD1 (6 bases). Trimming took 2 bases from V and 2 from J, leaving 13 bases between them. This CDR3 is 16 amino acids long. In nucleotides, the CDR3 is TGTGCCAGCAGTTTAACGGGGGCTTATGGCAATCAGCCCCAGCATTTT. It translates to CASSLTGAYGNQPQHF.

Many counts were recorded for this clonotype. Compared with germline, one end of the junction differs, possibly owing to a read error. V is TRBV7-2 and J is TRBJ2-7; D is ambiguous. This CDR3 comprises 11 residues. The germline gives CDR1 SGHTA, CDR2 FQGNSA. CDR3 region: CASSSNYEQYF. In DNA form, the CDR3 reads TGCGCCAGCAGCTCGAACTACGAGCAGTACTTC.

This clonotype was found many times. J is TRBJ2-3 and V is TRBV20-1, with 8 nucleotides matching TRBD1. The germline V gene has CDR1 DFQATT and CDR2 SNEGSKA (reference sequence). CDR3 length: 14 residues. With V trimmed by 8 bases and J by 1 base, 8 bases remained unmatched. CDR3 in amino acids: CSPASDRGTDTQYF. In DNA form, the CDR3 reads TGCAGTCCCGCCTCGGACAGGGGCACAGATACGCAGTATTTT.

This clonotype was seen many times. The V and J genes are TRBV7-8 and TRBJ1-5; the D gene is possibly TRBD1 (5 bases). CDR1 SGHVS and CDR2 FQNEAQ come from the germline V gene. This CDR3 contains 18 residues. V was trimmed by 1 base and J by 0 bases, leaving 16 bases between them. In DNA, the CDR3 is TGTGCCAGCAGCTTAGAGGGTGGAGGGGATTATAGCAATCAGCCCCAGCATTTT. Translated, it gives CASSLEGGGDYSNQPQHF. The full variable domain, completed using reference TRBV7-8 and TRBJ1-5, is GAGVSQSPRYKVAKRGQDVALRCDPISGHVSLFWYQQALGQGPEFLTYFQNEAQLDKSGLPSDRFFAERPEGSVSTLKIQRTQQEDSAVYLCASSLEGGGDYSNQPQHFGDGTRLSIL.

This clonotype was counted a few times. Since the CDR3 does not end with the conserved phenylalanine or tryptophan, this likely comes from a read error. The chain joins TRBV3-1 to TRBJ1-3; the D gene is possibly TRBD1 (6 bases). Trimming left V 4 bases short and J 0 bases short, with 13 bases between. Germline CDR1 LGHDT, CDR2 YNNKEL (reference sequence). The CDR3 extends over 16 amino acids. CDR3 region: CASSPTGPYSGNTIYL. The CDR3, as DNA: TGTGCCAGCAGCCCTACAGGGCCGTACTCTGGAAACACCATATATCTT.